The 18 T cell receptor beta chains below were found in one sample sequenced in a study of immune heterogeneity within non-small cell lung tumors. Amplifying TCR beta CDR3 involved multiplex PCR carried out with 32 V and 13 J primers. Using its own MiXCR run on the multiplex PCR reads, TCRdb lists one record per CDR3 protein. The repertoire includes 9,000 to 13,000 distinct CDR3 sequences, more than 25% of them detected once, and about 20% sits in the top ten. Bulk tumor genomic DNA, 500 to 750 ng per sample, was used as template. Several biopsies per primary tumor were taken during surgery, spaced as far apart as possible. Patients had untreated, newly diagnosed non-small cell lung cancer and underwent curative surgery. The material sequenced was lung tumor tissue. Source of these receptors: a woman aged 50 to 60 with non-small cell lung cancer.

Comment on this clonotype: It may be a read error: a sequence one base away is much more abundant. The chain carries TRBV10-3 and TRBJ1-1, with a possible D match to TRBD1 (6 bases). CDR3 size: 15 residues. Germline V gives CDR1 ENHRY, CDR2 SYGVKD. CDR3 loop: CAISKSTGSNTEAFF. The CDR3, as DNA: TGTGCCATCAGTAAGTCGACAGGTTCTAACACTGAAGCTTTCTTT.

This clonotype was found a few times. The germline gene is not matched at one end of the junction; a read error may be the cause. The chain combines TRBV20-1 with TRBJ2-1, with TRBD2 identical over 7 bases. This CDR3 has 17 amino acids. Germline lookup yields CDR1 DFQATT and CDR2 SNEGSKA (reference sequence). The DNA for the CDR3 is TGCAGTGCTAGAGATTGGGGAGATGTGGGGAGGGCCGGTGAGAAGTTCTTC. Encoded protein: CSARDWGDVGRAGEKFF.

This clonotype was seen ten or more times. The chain is built from TRBV20-1 and TRBJ1-1; weak D call: TRBD1 (6 bases). Trimming removed 2 bases from V and 11 bases from J, with 21 bases in between. The CDR3 runs to 14 residues. Germline CDR1 DFQATT, CDR2 SNEGSKA (reference sequence). The CDR3 loop is CSARFLQGFFGAFF. The CDR3, as DNA: TGCAGTGCTAGATTCCTACAGGGATTTTTCGGGGCTTTCTTT.

The chain joins TRBV13 to TRBJ2-7; the D gene is possibly TRBD2 (5 bases). V gave up 3 bases and J gave up 0 bases, with 15 bases separating them. The CDR3 is 16 amino acids. CDR1 and CDR2 (germline): PRHDT, FYEKMQ (reference sequence). CDR3: CASSFFSGLASYEQYF. DNA for the CDR3: TGTGCCAGCAGCTTCTTCAGCGGTCTGGCCTCCTACGAGCAGTACTTC. The entire variable domain, with the rest obtained from reference TRBV13 and TRBJ2-7, is as follows: AAGVIQSPRHLIKEKRETATLKCYPIPRHDTVYWYQQGPGQDPQFLISFYEKMQSDKGSIPDRFSAQQFSDYHSELNMSSLELGDSALYFCASSFFSGLASYEQYFGPGTRLTVT.

In its sample, this clonotype is medium-sized. V is TRBV24-1 and J is TRBJ2-7; D is perhaps TRBD2 (6 bases). CDR3 size: 15 residues. CDR1 and CDR2 from the germline V gene are KGHDR and SFDVKD. V was pared by 2 bases and J by 3 bases, with 13 bases between. The CDR3 region has the DNA TGTGCCACCAGTGATTCCCGGGAGAATCGCTACGAGCAGTACTTC. Protein sequence: CATSDSRENRYEQYF.

This chain uses TRBV6-2 or TRBV6-3 with TRBJ2-1; D is undetermined. Germline loops: CDR1 MNHEY, CDR2 SVGEGT. Trimming pared 3 bases from V and 7 bases from J, leaving 10 bases between. This CDR3 region has 13 residues. The CDR3 loop reads CASSYDRGNEQFF. In nucleotides, the CDR3 is TGTGCCAGCAGTTATGACCGTGGTAATGAGCAGTTCTTC.

This clonotype was seen at least ten times. This chain connects TRBV20-1 to TRBJ1-1; TRBD1 agrees at 9 bases. This CDR3 has 14 amino acids. V lost 5 bases, J lost 5 bases, and 9 bases stayed unmatched. Germline CDR1 DFQATT, CDR2 SNEGSKA (reference sequence). The CDR3 nucleotides read TGCAGTGCTCCACACGTTGGACAGGGGACTGAAGCTTTCTTT. Protein: CSAPHVGQGTEAFF.

As for this clonotype: A much larger clone lies a single base off, so this may be a read error. The chain employs TRBV5-1 and TRBJ2-3, with D perhaps assigned TRBD1 or TRBD2 (5 bases each). Germline CDR1 and CDR2: SGHRS and YFSETQ. V gave up 5 bases and J gave up 6 bases, with 16 bases separating them. The CDR3 sequence is 14 residues long. CDR3 amino acids: CASSFTLGVDTQYF. CDR3 nucleotide sequence: TGCGCCAGCAGTTTTACGCTGGGGGTGGATACGCAGTATTTT.

This clonotype was detected ten times or more. The chain is built from TRBV7-9 and TRBJ2-3; D may be TRBD2 (6 bases). Trimming took 5 bases from V and 2 from J, leaving 17 bases between them. Germline V gene sequence: CDR1 SEHNR, CDR2 FQNEAQ (reference sequence). CDR3 length equals 16 residues. CDR3 DNA sequence: TGTGCCAGCAGCCCCCGAGGAGGGGAGCACACAGATACGCAGTATTTT. It encodes CASSPRGGEHTDTQYF.

This sequence joins TRBV20-1 and TRBJ2-3; D possibly corresponds to TRBD2 (6 bases). This CDR3 spans 14 amino acids. Germline V gene sequence: CDR1 DFQATT, CDR2 SNEGSKA (reference sequence). Trimming left V 6 bases short and J 1 base short, with 14 bases between. CDR3 DNA: TGCAGTGCACGGGACTCACTGGGCACAGATACGCAGTATTTT. Amino acid sequence: CSARDSLGTDTQYF.

On this clonotype: A much larger clone lies a single base off, so this may be a read error. This chain links TRBV2 with TRBJ1-1; D gene uncertain. The CDR3 consists of 13 residues. Germline V CDR1 and CDR2: SNHLY, FYNNEI. V was trimmed by 7 bases and J by 1 base, leaving 10 bases between them. The CDR3 loop is CASNPNWNTEAFF. The CDR3 nucleotides read TGTGCCAGCAACCCGAATTGGAACACTGAAGCTTTCTTT.

This clonotype occurred many times. At one end, the junction sequence differs from germline, possibly due to a read error. The rearrangement joins TRBV28 to TRBJ2-3; D is possibly TRBD1 (5 bases). Germline CDR1 and CDR2: MDHEN and SYDVKM. The CDR3 runs to 16 residues. CDR3 loop: CASSVWRTRGTDTQYF. CDR3 sequence (DNA): TGTGCCAGCAGTGTATGGCGGACAAGGGGTACAGATACGCAGTATTTT.

This clonotype qualifies as medium-sized. The chain joins TRBV9 to TRBJ2-2; 9 bases are shared with TRBD2. This CDR3 contains 17 residues. The trim removed 0 bases at V and 6 bases at J, leaving 9 bases unmatched. CDR1 and CDR2 (germline): SGDLS, YYNGEE. In DNA, the CDR3 is TGTGCCAGCAGCGTAGAGGCGGGGGGGCCGTCATCCGGGGAGCTGTTTTTT. This encodes CASSVEAGGPSSGELFF.

This rearrangement joins TRBV20-1 to TRBJ2-4; D assignment may be TRBD1 or TRBD2 (6 bases each). This CDR3 is 15 amino acids long. Trimming left V 3 bases short and J 3 bases short, with 15 bases between. CDR1 is DFQATT and CDR2 is SNEGSKA in the germline V gene (reference sequence). Here the CDR3 reads CSARIGGGGKNIQYF. In nucleotides, the CDR3 is TGCAGTGCTAGGATCGGCGGAGGGGGCAAAAACATTCAGTACTTC.

A note on this clonotype: A single base separates this from a much larger clone, so it may be a read error. The V gene is TRBV18, the J gene TRBJ1-1; unclear D gene. In germline, CDR1 is KGHSH, CDR2 LQKENI. The CDR3 consists of 17 residues. Trimming pared 7 bases from V and 1 base from J, leaving 22 bases between. The CDR3 spells CASLPPNQSHRNTEAFF. CDR3 in DNA: TGTGCCAGCTTACCTCCGAATCAGAGCCATAGGAACACTGAAGCTTTCTTT.

This clonotype ranks as medium-sized (0.01 to 0.1%). The DNA for the CDR3 is TGTGCCAGCAGAGGGGACGGTTATCAGCCCCAGCATTTT. Protein sequence: CASRGDGYQPQHF. The V and J genes are TRBV27 and TRBJ1-5, with D maybe TRBD1 (5 bases). The CDR3 extends over 13 amino acids. From germline, CDR1 is MNHEY and CDR2 SMNVEV (reference sequence). Trimming shortened V by 6 bases and J by 5 bases, and 11 bases separated the two germline ends.

By sample share, this clonotype is medium-sized. The V gene is TRBV2, the J gene TRBJ2-7, with D unclear. Germline loops: CDR1 SNHLY, CDR2 FYNNEI. V lost 6 bases, J lost 5 bases, and 5 bases lay in between. This CDR3 is built from 10 residues. The CDR3 region has the DNA TGTGCCAGCAGCTACGACGAGCAGTACTTC. Amino acids: CASSYDEQYF.

Of note for this clonotype: The CDR3 carries no conserved terminal phenylalanine or tryptophan, so it likely arises from a read error. The gene calls are TRBV5-1 and TRBJ2-7, with 8 bases matching TRBD1. The CDR3 is 13 residues long. Germline V gene lookup returns CDR1 SGHRS and CDR2 YFSETQ. V trimming: 0 bases; J trimming: 6 bases; junction bases outside the gene matches: 2. The CDR3 DNA reads as TGCGCCAGCAGCTTGGCCAGGGGGCTCGAGCAGTACCTC. Translated, it gives CASSLARGLEQYL.